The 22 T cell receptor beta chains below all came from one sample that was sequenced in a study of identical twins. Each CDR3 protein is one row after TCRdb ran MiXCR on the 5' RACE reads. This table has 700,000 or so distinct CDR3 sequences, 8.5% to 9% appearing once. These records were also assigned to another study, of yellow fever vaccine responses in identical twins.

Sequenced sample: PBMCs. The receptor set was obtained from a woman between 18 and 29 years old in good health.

The CDR3 DNA reads as TGTGCCAGCAGTCAGGAGCCGGAAACGCAGTATTTT. Amino acid sequence: CASSQEPETQYF. This chain joins TRBV7-6 and TRBJ2-3; D is unresolved. The CDR3 sequence is 12 residues long. The germline CDR1 and CDR2 sequences are SGHVS and FNYEAQ. The V end lost 6 bases, the J end lost 9 bases, and 13 bases lay between the germline ends.

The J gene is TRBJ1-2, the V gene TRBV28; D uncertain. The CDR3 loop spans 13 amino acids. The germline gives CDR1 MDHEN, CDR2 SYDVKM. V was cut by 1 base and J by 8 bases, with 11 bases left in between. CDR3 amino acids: CASSLSRGGGYTF. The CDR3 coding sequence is TGTGCCAGCAGTTTATCGCGAGGCGGGGGCTACACCTTC.

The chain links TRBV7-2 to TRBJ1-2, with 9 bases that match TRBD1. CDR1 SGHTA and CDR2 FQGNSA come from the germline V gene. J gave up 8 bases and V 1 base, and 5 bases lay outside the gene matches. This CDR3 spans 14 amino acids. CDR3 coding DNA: TGTGCCAGCAGCTTAGACGGGACAGGGATCGGCTACACCTTC. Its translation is CASSLDGTGIGYTF.

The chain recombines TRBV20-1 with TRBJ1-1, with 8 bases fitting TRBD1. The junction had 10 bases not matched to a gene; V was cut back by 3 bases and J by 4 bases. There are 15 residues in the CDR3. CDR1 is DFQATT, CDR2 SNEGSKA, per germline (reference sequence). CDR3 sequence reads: CSARGMTGAVTEAFF. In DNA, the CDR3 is TGCAGTGCTAGGGGAATGACAGGGGCGGTCACTGAAGCTTTCTTT.

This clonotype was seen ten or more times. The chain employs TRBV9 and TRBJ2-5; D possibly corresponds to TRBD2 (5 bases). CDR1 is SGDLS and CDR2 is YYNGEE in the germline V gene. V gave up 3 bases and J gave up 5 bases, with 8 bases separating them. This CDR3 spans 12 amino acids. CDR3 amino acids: CASSARGETQYF. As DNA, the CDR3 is TGTGCCAGCAGCGCGAGAGGGGAGACCCAGTACTTC.

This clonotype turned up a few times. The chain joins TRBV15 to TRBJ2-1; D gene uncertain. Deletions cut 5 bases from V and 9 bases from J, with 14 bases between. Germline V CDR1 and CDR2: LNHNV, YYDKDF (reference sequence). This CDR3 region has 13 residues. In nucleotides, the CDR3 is TGTGCCACCAGCCTATGGAGTGGCTCTGAGCAGTTCTTC. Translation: CATSLWSGSEQFF.

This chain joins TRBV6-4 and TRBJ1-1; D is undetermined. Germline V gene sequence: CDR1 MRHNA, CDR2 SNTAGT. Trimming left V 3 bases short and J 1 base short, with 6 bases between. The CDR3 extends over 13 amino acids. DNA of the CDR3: TGTGCCAGCAGTGAACAGAAGAACACTGAAGCTTTCTTT. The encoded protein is CASSEQKNTEAFF.

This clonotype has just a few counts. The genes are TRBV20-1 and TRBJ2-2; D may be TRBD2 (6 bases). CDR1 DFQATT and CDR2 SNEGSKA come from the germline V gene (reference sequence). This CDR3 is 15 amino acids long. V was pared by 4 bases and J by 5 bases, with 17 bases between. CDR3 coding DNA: TGCAGTGCTATGGTGCGGAGGAGGGAAACCGGGGAGCTGTTTTTT. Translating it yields CSAMVRRRETGELFF.

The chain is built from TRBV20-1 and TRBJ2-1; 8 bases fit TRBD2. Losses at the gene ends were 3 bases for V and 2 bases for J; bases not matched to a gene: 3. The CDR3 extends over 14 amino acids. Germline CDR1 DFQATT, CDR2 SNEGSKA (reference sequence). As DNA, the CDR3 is TGCAGTGCTAGCGGGGGGGGCCCCTACAATGAGCAGTTCTTC. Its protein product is CSASGGGPYNEQFF.

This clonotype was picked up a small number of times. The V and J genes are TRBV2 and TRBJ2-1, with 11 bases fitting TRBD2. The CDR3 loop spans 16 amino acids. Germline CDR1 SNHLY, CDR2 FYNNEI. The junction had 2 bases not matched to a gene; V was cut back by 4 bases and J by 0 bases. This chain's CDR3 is CASSGLAGNSYNEQFF. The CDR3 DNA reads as TGTGCCAGCAGTGGACTAGCGGGAAACTCCTACAATGAGCAGTTCTTC.

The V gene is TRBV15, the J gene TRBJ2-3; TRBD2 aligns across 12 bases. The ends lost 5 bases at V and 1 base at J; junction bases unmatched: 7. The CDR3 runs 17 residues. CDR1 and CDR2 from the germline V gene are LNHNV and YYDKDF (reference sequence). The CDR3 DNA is TGTGCCACCAGCCGTCGACTAGCGGGGGCCCGCACAGATACGCAGTATTTT. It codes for CATSRRLAGARTDTQYF.

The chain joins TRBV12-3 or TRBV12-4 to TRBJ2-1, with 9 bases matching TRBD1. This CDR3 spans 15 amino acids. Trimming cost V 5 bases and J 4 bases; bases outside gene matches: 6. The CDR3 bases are TGTGCCAGCAGTGCGGACAGGGGCCCGTACAATGAGCAGTTCTTC. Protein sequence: CASSADRGPYNEQFF.

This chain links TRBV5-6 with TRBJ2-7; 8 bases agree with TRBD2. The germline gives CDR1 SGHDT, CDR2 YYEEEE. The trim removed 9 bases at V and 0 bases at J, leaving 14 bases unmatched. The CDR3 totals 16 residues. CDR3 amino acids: CAMSPGKRGSSYEQYF. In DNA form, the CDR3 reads TGTGCCATGAGCCCCGGGAAGCGGGGGAGCTCCTACGAGCAGTACTTC.

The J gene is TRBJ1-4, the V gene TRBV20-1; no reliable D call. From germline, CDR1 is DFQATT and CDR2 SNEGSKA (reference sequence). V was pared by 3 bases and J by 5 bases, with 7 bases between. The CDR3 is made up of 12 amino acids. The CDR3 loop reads CSARDGNEKLFF. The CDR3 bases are TGCAGTGCTAGGGATGGAAATGAAAAACTGTTTTTT.

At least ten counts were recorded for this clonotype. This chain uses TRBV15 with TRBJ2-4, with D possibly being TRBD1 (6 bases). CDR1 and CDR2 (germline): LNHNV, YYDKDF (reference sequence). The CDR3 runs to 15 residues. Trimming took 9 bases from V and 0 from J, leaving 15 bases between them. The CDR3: CATGGWGLAKNIQYF. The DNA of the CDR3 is TGTGCCACTGGAGGCTGGGGGCTAGCCAAAAACATTCAGTACTTC.

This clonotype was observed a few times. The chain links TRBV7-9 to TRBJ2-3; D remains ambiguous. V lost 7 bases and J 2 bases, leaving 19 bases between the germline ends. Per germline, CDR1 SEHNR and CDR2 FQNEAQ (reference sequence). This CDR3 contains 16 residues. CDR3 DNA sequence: TGTGCCAGCAACGCGGTCGGGCAGGCCCCCACAGATACGCAGTATTTT. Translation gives CASNAVGQAPTDTQYF.

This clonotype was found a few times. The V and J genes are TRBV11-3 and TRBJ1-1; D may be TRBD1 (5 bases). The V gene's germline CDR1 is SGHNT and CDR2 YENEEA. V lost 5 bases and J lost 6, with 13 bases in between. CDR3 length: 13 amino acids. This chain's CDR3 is CASSDTGGAEAFF. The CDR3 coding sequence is TGTGCCAGCAGCGACACAGGAGGCGCTGAAGCTTTCTTT.

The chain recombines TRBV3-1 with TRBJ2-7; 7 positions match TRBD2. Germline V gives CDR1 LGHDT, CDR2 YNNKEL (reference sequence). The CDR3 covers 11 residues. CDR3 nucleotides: TGTGAGCGGGGACTGCGCTACGAGCAGTACTTC. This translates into CERGLRYEQYF.

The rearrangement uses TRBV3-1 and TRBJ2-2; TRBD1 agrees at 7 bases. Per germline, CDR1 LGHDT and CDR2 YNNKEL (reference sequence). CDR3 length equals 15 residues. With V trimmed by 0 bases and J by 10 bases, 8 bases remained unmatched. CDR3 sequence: CASSQDGYRGMELFF. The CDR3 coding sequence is TGTGCCAGCAGCCAAGATGGGTACAGGGGCATGGAGCTGTTTTTT.

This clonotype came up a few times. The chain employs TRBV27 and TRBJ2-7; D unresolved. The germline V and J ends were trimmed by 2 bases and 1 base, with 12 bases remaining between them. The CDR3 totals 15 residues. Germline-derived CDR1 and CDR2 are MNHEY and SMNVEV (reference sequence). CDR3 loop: CASSLGPLLSYEQYF. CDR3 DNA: TGTGCCAGCAGTTTAGGGCCTCTCCTTTCCTACGAGCAGTACTTC.

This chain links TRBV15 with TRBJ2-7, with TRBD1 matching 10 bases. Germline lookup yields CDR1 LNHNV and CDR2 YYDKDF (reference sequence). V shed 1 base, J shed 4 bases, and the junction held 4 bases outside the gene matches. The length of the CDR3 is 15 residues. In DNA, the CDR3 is TGTGCCACCAGCAGAGGGGGACAGGGGAAGTACGAGCAGTACTTC. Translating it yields CATSRGGQGKYEQYF.

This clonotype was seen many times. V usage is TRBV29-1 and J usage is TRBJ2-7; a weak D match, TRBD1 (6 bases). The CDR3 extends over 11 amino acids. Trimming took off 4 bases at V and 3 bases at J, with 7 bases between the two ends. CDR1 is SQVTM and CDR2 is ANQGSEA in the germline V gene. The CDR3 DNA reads TGCAGCGTTGTAGGGGGCTACGAGCAGTACTTC. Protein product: CSVVGGYEQYF.